Listed below are T cell receptor beta chains from one sample, sequenced in a study of T cell repertoires in cytomegalovirus infection. MiXCR was run by TCRdb on the reads, yielding one entry per CDR3 protein. The table shows over 100,000 distinct CDR3 sequences, with approximately 15% occurring only once. Source material: PBMCs. All receptors come from a human donor in good health (CMV status not recorded). Some clones in this sample may be carry-over from other donors' samples. Both conserved end residues are part of each CDR3. Fields, in order: clone size, V gene, J gene, D gene, CDR3 protein, CDR3 DNA. The D gene is left open where the match is weak. Rows give clone size only sometimes, using once, few, many, or a class for an expanded clone.

>few|TRBV24-1|TRBJ2-6|.
CATSRDSGANVLTF
TGTGCCACCTCGAGGGACTCTGGGGCCAACGTCCTGACTTTC
>many|TRBV7-2|TRBJ2-3|.
CASSPDHWAQYF
TGTGCCAGCAGCCCGGATCATTGGGCGCAGTATTTT
>many|TRBV28|TRBJ2-1|.
CASFAGADPYNEQFF
TGTGCCAGCTTTGCGGGGGCAGACCCTTACAATGAGCAGTTCTTC
>.|TRBV12-3/TRBV12-4|TRBJ2-7|.
CASSLSYRSTGYEQYF
TGTGCCAGCAGTCTCTCCTACAGGTCCACGGGGTACGAGCAGTACTTC
>many|TRBV7-2|TRBJ1-1|.
CASSPPGGSSLGAFF
TGTGCCAGCAGCCCACCTGGGGGGTCATCCTTAGGAGCTTTCTTT
>.|TRBV3-1|TRBJ1-1|.
CASSLRDLSTEAFF
TGTGCCAGCAGCCTCCGGGACCTTAGCACTGAAGCTTTCTTT
>many|TRBV7-2|TRBJ1-5|.
CASSLQRGKEPQHF
TGTGCCAGCAGCTTACAAAGGGGAAAGGAGCCCCAGCATTTT
>many|TRBV7-2|TRBJ1-5|.
CASSSGQNQPQHF
TGTGCCAGCAGCTCCGGACAGAATCAGCCCCAGCATTTT
>.|TRBV6-2/TRBV6-3|TRBJ2-1|TRBD2
CASILAGGYNEQFF
TGTGCCAGTATCCTAGCGGGGGGGTACAATGAGCAGTTCTTC
>many|TRBV7-9|TRBJ2-3|.
CASSLGDGDTDTQYF
TGTGCCAGCAGCTTAGGGGACGGGGACACAGATACGCAGTATTTT
>many|TRBV6-2/TRBV6-3|TRBJ2-5|.
CASSYSKDQLAETQYF
TGTGCCAGCAGTTACTCGAAGGACCAGCTAGCAGAGACCCAGTACTTC
>many|TRBV11-2|TRBJ2-2|TRBD2
CASSLRGANTGELFF
TGTGCCAGCAGCTTACGGGGGGCGAACACCGGGGAGCTGTTTTTT
>.|TRBV7-2|TRBJ2-7|.
CASSLDRYSYEQYF
TGTGCCAGCAGCCTCGACAGATACTCCTACGAGCAGTACTTC
>few|TRBV20-1|TRBJ2-7|.
CSARDINRGVYEQYF
TGCAGTGCTAGAGATATAAATCGAGGAGTTTACGAGCAGTACTTC
>few|TRBV15|TRBJ2-7|.
CATSIARGDYEQYF
TGTGCCACCAGCATAGCCAGGGGAGATTACGAGCAGTACTTC
>many|TRBV11-2|TRBJ2-7|TRBD2
CASSLVAGGEQYF
TGTGCCAGCAGCTTAGTGGCGGGAGGCGAGCAGTACTTC
>.|TRBV20-1|TRBJ1-1|.
CSARVPGQNTEAFF
TGCAGTGCTAGAGTCCCAGGGCAGAACACTGAAGCTTTCTTT
>.|TRBV20-1|TRBJ2-7|TRBD1
CSAMGQAVSYEQYF
TGCAGTGCCATGGGACAGGCCGTCTCCTACGAGCAGTACTTC
>many|TRBV7-2|TRBJ1-1|.
CASTPGMNTEAFF
TGTGCCAGCACCCCAGGTATGAACACTGAAGCTTTCTTT
>.|TRBV12-3/TRBV12-4|TRBJ1-2|.
CASTPAVNYGYTF
TGTGCCAGCACCCCGGCCGTTAACTATGGCTACACCTTC
>few|TRBV20-1|TRBJ2-1|TRBD1
CSARDSQGDTYNEQFF
TGCAGTGCTAGAGATTCTCAGGGGGACACCTACAATGAGCAGTTCTTC
>many|TRBV5-4|TRBJ2-3|TRBD2
CASRIRGSGGSLMQYF
TGTGCCAGCAGAATCCGGGGTAGCGGGGGGTCCTTGATGCAGTATTTT
>many|TRBV7-8|TRBJ2-5|.
CASSSNNINLETQYF
TGTGCCAGCAGCTCGAACAACATAAATCTAGAGACCCAGTACTTC
>.|TRBV7-2|TRBJ2-7|.
CASNHGGTQGPYEQYF
TGTGCCAGCAACCACGGGGGGACACAAGGCCCCTACGAGCAGTACTTC
>.|TRBV5-4|TRBJ1-1|.
CASSPGVRTEAFF
TGTGCCAGCAGTCCCGGGGTGCGCACTGAAGCTTTCTTT
>many|TRBV7-2|TRBJ1-5|.
CASSSHGSNQPQHF
TGTGCCAGCAGCTCACATGGGAGCAATCAGCCCCAGCATTTT
>many|TRBV7-2|TRBJ1-2|.
CASSLGIANYGYTF
TGTGCCAGCAGCTTAGGCATAGCTAACTATGGCTACACCTTC
>many|TRBV7-9|TRBJ1-5|.
CASSSQGTGDQPQHF
TGTGCCAGCAGCTCTCAAGGGACGGGAGATCAGCCCCAGCATTTT
>.|TRBV5-1|TRBJ2-5|.
CASSFSGIEETQYF
TGCGCCAGCAGCTTCTCTGGAATTGAAGAGACCCAGTACTTC
>few|TRBV25-1|TRBJ1-1|.
CASSPRGVIPLRAFF
TGTGCCAGCAGTCCGCGGGGGGTTATACCCTTGAGGGCTTTCTTT
>many|TRBV7-2|TRBJ2-7|.
CASSYGGREQYF
TGTGCCAGCAGCTACGGCGGTCGCGAGCAGTACTTC
>.|TRBV5-4|TRBJ2-2|.
CASSVGGTGELFF
TGTGCCAGCAGCGTCGGAGGGACCGGGGAGCTGTTTTTT
>many|TRBV7-6|TRBJ2-2|TRBD1
CASSSWTGDPGELFF
TGTGCCAGCAGCTCTTGGACAGGGGACCCCGGGGAGCTGTTTTTT
>few|TRBV20-1|TRBJ2-1|.
CSSSPGEFNNEEQFF
TGCAGTTCATCCCCCGGGGAATTTAATAATGAGGAGCAGTTCTTC
>.|TRBV20-1|TRBJ1-2|.
CSARQGFSYYGYTF
TGCAGTGCTAGACAGGGTTTTTCGTACTATGGCTACACCTTC
>.|TRBV29-1|TRBJ2-3|.
CSVEVGMDTQYF
TGCAGCGTTGAGGTGGGGATGGATACGCAGTATTTT
>.|TRBV4-2|TRBJ2-1|.
CASSSLVSADDNEQFF
TGTGCCAGCAGCTCACTGGTTTCGGCGGATGACAATGAGCAGTTCTTC
>.|TRBV14|TRBJ2-1|.
CASSRSGKAYNEQFF
TGTGCCAGCAGCCGCTCTGGGAAGGCCTACAATGAGCAGTTCTTC
>many|TRBV7-2|TRBJ1-6|.
CASSLAKTAIPNSPLHF
TGTGCCAGCAGCTTAGCCAAAACAGCCATTCCTAATTCACCCCTCCACTTT
>once|TRBV2|TRBJ2-7|.
CASSLLLVARVNYEQYF
TGTGCCAGCAGCCTACTGCTGGTAGCGAGGGTCAACTACGAGCAGTACTTC
>few|TRBV5-1|TRBJ2-3|TRBD2
CASSYRSGARTDTQYF
TGCGCCAGCAGCTACCGAAGCGGGGCTCGCACAGATACGCAGTATTTT
>many|TRBV7-2|TRBJ2-3|TRBD2
CASSLTAGGTDTQYF
TGTGCCAGCAGCTTAACGGCGGGGGGCACAGATACGCAGTATTTT